A selection of T cell receptor beta chains follows, all from one sample in a study of blood T cell repertoires in COVID-19. TCRdb's table, derived via immunoSEQ multiplex PCR, lists solely in-frame clones and lacks some. The data contain 110,000 or so clones, around 83% of them singletons. The sequenced sample was peripheral blood. These receptors were taken from a woman in her sixties with COVID-19, enrolled during active disease. Each CDR3 is given with its conserved first and last residue.

J,V,CDR3
TRBJ2-3,TRBV7-9,CASSLGTDTQYF
TRBJ2-3,TRBV19,CASSRTGGTDTQYF
TRBJ2-2,TRBV24-1,CATSDSDRVIELFF
TRBJ2-4,TRBV5-1,CASSWDSLFLAKNIQYF
TRBJ1-2,TRBV5-1,CASSLFNYGYTF
TRBJ1-2,TRBV6-5,CASSSTGNYGYTF
TRBJ2-3,TRBV21-1,CASSKAGTGGGTDTQYF
TRBJ2-5,TRBV5-1,CASSLGGSASEETQYF
TRBJ2-1,TRBV7-9,CASMRFHEQFF
TRBJ1-2,TRBV15,CATSRDGIGGYGYTF
TRBJ1-1,TRBV3-1/TRBV3-2,CASSQDNVVGRRAFF
TRBJ1-1,TRBV5-8,CASSLGTDYTEAFF
TRBJ2-5,TRBV4-2,CASSQWTGEMETQYF
TRBJ2-7,TRBV5-1,CASSTTGDKSLGEQYF
TRBJ1-2,TRBV7-2,CASSLGRGGYGYTF
TRBJ2-3,TRBV5-1,CASSLEQGTALGDTQYF
TRBJ1-2,TRBV27,CASRSVQGSSGYTF
TRBJ2-2,TRBV6-5,CASSGGDGTGELFF
TRBJ1-2,TRBV6-4,CASSDSWTGRGYTF
TRBJ1-6,TRBV30,CACGMGGYNSPLHF
TRBJ2-7,TRBV9,CASSQHPGGGEQYF
TRBJ1-6,TRBV28,CASSPTTRIRGSYNSPLHF
TRBJ2-1,TRBV29-1,CSVEGGSSGLSYNEQFF
TRBJ1-3,TRBV4-3,CASSQASQASTIYF
TRBJ1-1,TRBV18,CASSPSGGMNTEAFF
TRBJ1-2,TRBV5-6,CASSASPVEGYTF
TRBJ2-2,TRBV7-6,CASSLGLAGSTGELFF
TRBJ1-1,TRBV19,CASSIDLGNTEAFF
TRBJ1-1,TRBV5-1,CASSRRVNTEAFF
TRBJ1-6,TRBV19,CASSTRDRHNSPLHF
TRBJ2-3,TRBV2,CASRGDTQYF
TRBJ2-1,TRBV4-1,CASSQEGGGYYNEQFF
TRBJ1-1,TRBV9,CASSGTGGTEAFF
TRBJ1-1,TRBV7-9,CASSYDRGENTEAFF
TRBJ2-7,TRBV29-1,CSVVRTGDEQYF
TRBJ1-2,TRBV5-4,CASSLGGDSIYGYTF
TRBJ1-2,TRBV6-2/TRBV6-3,CASSFQGAGYGYTF
TRBJ1-1,TRBV4-2,CASSQGGAVMNTEAFF
TRBJ1-4,TRBV10-2,CASSDRQGREKLFF
TRBJ1-5,TRBV19,CASSISPSTRPQHF